The clone carrying this T cell receptor beta chain was seen a few times. Its antigen is currently unknown. Sequenced material consisted of expressed TCRB transcripts (all of the isolated RNA was reverse transcribed). Naive, central memory and regulatory T cell samples yielded about 3.57 million reads on average. This table comes from immunoSEQ multiplex PCR, and its TCRdb copy is limited to in-frame clones, with some not included. The sample carries around 310,000 clones, approximately 10% recorded once. These data come from a study of beta chain features in type 1 diabetes. J gave up 0 bases and V 1 base, and 0 bases lay outside the gene matches. Germline CDR1 reads SGHVS; CDR2 reads FNYEAQ. This CDR3 has 16 amino acids. Study results and limitations: Healthy donors had naive, central memory and Treg TCRB repertoires that appeared less similar than those seen among patients.

All of the sorted populations showed purity greater than 95%. The genes are TRBV7-6 and TRBJ2-3, with TRBD2 matching over 11 bases. The receptor comes from a woman aged 25 to 39 in good health. Sequences were obtained from naive CD4+ T cells from blood. CDR3 DNA sequence: TGTGCCAGCAGCTTAGGGACTAGCGGGAGCACAGATACGCAGTATTTT. Translated: CASSLGTSGSTDTQYF.